A single sample gave rise to the 18 T cell receptor beta chains below, sequenced in a study of T cells after yellow fever vaccination. From the 5' RACE reads, TCRdb called clonotypes with MiXCR, one entry per CDR3 protein. The table lists about 550,000 distinct CDR3 sequences, about 19% of them singletons. The specimen was PBMCs, collected 15 days after the yellow fever booster vaccination. The receptor source for this set is a young man who received the YFV17D yellow fever vaccine.

The J gene is TRBJ2-5, the V gene TRBV29-1, with D possibly matching TRBD2 (6 bases). Germline-derived CDR1 and CDR2 are SQVTM and ANQGSEA. The V gene lost 6 bases and the J gene lost 0 bases, with 20 bases spanning the gap. The CDR3 contains 16 residues. The CDR3 is CSVTPRRDGHQETQYF. The CDR3 DNA reads as TGCAGCGTGACCCCACGGCGGGACGGCCACCAAGAGACCCAGTACTTC.

The chain recombines TRBV5-1 with TRBJ2-1; unclear D gene. The CDR3 is 16 residues long. Germline V lookup: CDR1 SGHRS, CDR2 YFSETQ. The germline V and J ends were trimmed by 2 bases and 4 bases, with 16 bases remaining between them. The CDR3 region has the DNA TGCGCCAGCAGCTTTTCCGTCAACTATCAATACAATGAGCAGTTCTTC. Encoded protein: CASSFSVNYQYNEQFF.

This chain joins TRBV7-2 and TRBJ2-5; 10 bases fit TRBD1. This CDR3 has 16 residues. Germline trimming cut 3 bases from V and 2 bases from J; bases unmatched to any gene: 6. Per germline, CDR1 SGHTA and CDR2 FQGNSA. As DNA, the CDR3 is TGTGCCAGCAGCTTTCCGACAGGGGGCTTTCAAGAGACCCAGTACTTC. Translation: CASSFPTGGFQETQYF. The complete variable domain, with remaining parts taken from reference TRBV7-2 and TRBJ2-5, reads GAGVSQSPSNKVTEKGKDVELRCDPISGHTALYWYRQSLGQGLEFLIYFQGNSAPDKSGLPSDRFSAERTGGSVSTLTIQRTQQEDSAVYLCASSFPTGGFQETQYFGPGTRLLVL.

This clonotype was counted between two and nine times. This CDR3 reads CASSQDEAMYEQYF. The CDR3, as DNA: TGTGCCAGCAGCCAAGACGAGGCTATGTACGAGCAGTACTTC. The V call is TRBV4-2, the J call TRBJ2-7; the D is unclear. The CDR3 runs 14 residues. Trimming shortened V by 0 bases and J by 4 bases, and 10 bases separated the two germline ends. Germline CDR1 is LGHNA and CDR2 is YNFKEQ.

This chain connects TRBV29-1 to TRBJ2-7, with D hard to call. V was cut by 7 bases and J by 8 bases, with 21 bases left in between. This CDR3 region has 13 residues. The germline V gene has CDR1 SQVTM and CDR2 ANQGSEA. CDR3 DNA: TGCAGCGCCAGCGCCGGGCAGCTCGACCAGCAGTACTTC. It codes for CSASAGQLDQQYF.

V and J are TRBV7-9 and TRBJ1-1; no reliable D call. V lost 1 base to trimming and J lost 6 bases, with 12 bases between them. This CDR3 is built from 14 residues. Germline CDR1 is SEHNR and CDR2 is FQNEAQ (reference sequence). CDR3 sequence reads: CASSLGGTEAEAFF. The CDR3 DNA reads as TGTGCCAGCAGCTTAGGGGGTACGGAGGCTGAAGCTTTCTTT.

This clonotype was recorded a few times. The rearrangement links TRBV20-1 to TRBJ2-1; possible D gene TRBD2, 6 bases. This CDR3 is 14 amino acids long. Trimming stripped 3 bases from V and 6 bases from J, with 15 bases between. Germline values: CDR1 DFQATT, CDR2 SNEGSKA (reference sequence). The CDR3 loop is CSASRGSGRNEQFF. CDR3 sequence (DNA): TGCAGTGCTAGTCGGGGGAGTGGGCGCAATGAGCAGTTCTTC.

This clonotype was picked up a small number of times. The chain joins TRBV5-6 to TRBJ1-1; D remains ambiguous. V was pared by 3 bases and J by 2 bases, with 11 bases between. CDR3 size: 14 residues. Germline CDR1 SGHDT, CDR2 YYEEEE. The CDR3 reads CASSSVHENTEAFF. CDR3 DNA: TGTGCCAGCAGCTCGGTACACGAAAACACTGAAGCTTTCTTT.

The chain's CDR3 is CASSPTPGQGFQPQHF. The DNA of the CDR3 is TGTGCCAGCTCACCAACACCCGGACAGGGCTTTCAGCCCCAGCATTTT. V and J are TRBV18 and TRBJ1-5; 8 bases line up with TRBD1. The CDR3 has 16 amino acids. Germline values: CDR1 KGHSH, CDR2 LQKENI. The ends lost 2 bases at V and 6 bases at J; junction bases unmatched: 9.

V is TRBV28 and J is TRBJ2-7; tentatively, D is TRBD2 (5 bases). The CDR3 sequence is 17 residues long. The ends were cut back, 5 bases at V and 6 bases at J, with 26 bases in the middle. The germline V gene has CDR1 MDHEN and CDR2 SYDVKM. The CDR3 bases are TGTGCCAGCAGTCCATTCTTATTGGTGCGGGTGGTATCCGAGCAGTACTTC. Protein product: CASSPFLLVRVVSEQYF.

This chain uses TRBV15 with TRBJ2-7, with 13 bases matching TRBD2. Germline lookup yields CDR1 LNHNV and CDR2 YYDKDF (reference sequence). The V gene end was trimmed by 4 bases and the J gene end by 3 bases; junction bases not matched to a gene: 18. The CDR3 length is 20 residues. CDR3 in amino acids: CATSKVPGTSGTTSSYEQYF. The CDR3 DNA follows: TGTGCCACCAGCAAAGTCCCCGGGACTAGCGGGACCACCTCTAGCTACGAGCAGTACTTC.

The CDR3 sequence: CSARDLEGLAGKLAKNIQYF. For the CDR3, the DNA is TGCAGTGCTAGAGATCTGGAGGGACTAGCGGGAAAGCTAGCCAAAAACATTCAGTACTTC. The rearrangement links TRBV20-1 to TRBJ2-4, with 13 bases aligning to TRBD2. The CDR3 contains 20 residues. Germline CDR1 DFQATT, CDR2 SNEGSKA (reference sequence). V lost 0 bases and J lost 0; bases outside the gene matches: 11.

This clonotype was detected only a few times. The chain combines TRBV7-2 with TRBJ2-5; 8 positions agree with TRBD2. This CDR3 comprises 15 residues. V was clipped by 3 bases and J by 5 bases; unmatched bases: 8. Germline V gene sequence: CDR1 SGHTA, CDR2 FQGNSA. The CDR3 here is CASSFQAGGSETQYF. In DNA, the CDR3 is TGTGCCAGCAGCTTCCAGGCGGGAGGTTCTGAGACCCAGTACTTC.

This clonotype has a handful of counts. The chain is built from TRBV9 and TRBJ2-7; 12 bases line up with TRBD2. This CDR3 has 15 amino acids. Germline V gives CDR1 SGDLS, CDR2 YYNGEE. The J segment lost 2 bases and the V segment lost 0 bases, leaving 0 bases of the junction unmatched. The CDR3 is CASSVGTSGAYEQYF. As DNA, the CDR3 is TGTGCCAGCAGCGTAGGGACTAGCGGGGCCTACGAGCAGTACTTC. Looking up the rest from reference TRBV9 and TRBJ2-7 gives the full variable domain: DSGVTQTPKHLITATGQRVTLRCSPRSGDLSVYWYQQSLDQGLQFLIQYYNGEERAKGNILERFSAQQFPDLHSELNLSSLELGDSALYFCASSVGTSGAYEQYFGPGTRLTVT.

CDR3 coding DNA: TGTGCCAGTAGTGCCACCCACGGGGAGCTGTTTTTT. This sequence encodes CASSATHGELFF. V and J are TRBV19 and TRBJ2-2; D is uncertain. From germline, CDR1 is LNHDA and CDR2 SQIVND (reference sequence). The CDR3 totals 12 residues. V lost 5 bases to trimming and J lost 7 bases, with 8 bases between them.

This clonotype was counted only a few times. The chain joins TRBV20-1 to TRBJ2-1, with 7 nucleotides matching TRBD2. CDR1 is DFQATT, CDR2 SNEGSKA, per germline (reference sequence). The CDR3 length is 15 residues. The junction had 12 bases not matched to a gene; V was cut back by 6 bases and J by 4 bases. The CDR3, as DNA: TGCAGTGCCGCTACCGGGACTACCTCATACAATGAGCAGTTCTTC. Protein sequence: CSAATGTTSYNEQFF.

The chain uses TRBV24-1 and TRBJ2-5; perhaps TRBD1 as D (5 bases). The CDR3 covers 16 residues. The V end lost 4 bases, the J end lost 2 bases, and 16 bases lay between the germline ends. Germline-derived CDR1 and CDR2 are KGHDR and SFDVKD. The CDR3 reads CATSDPYRTPQETQYF. CDR3 in DNA: TGTGCCACCAGTGACCCATACAGGACCCCTCAAGAGACCCAGTACTTC.

This rearrangement joins TRBV19 to TRBJ2-4; perhaps TRBD1 as D (6 bases). The CDR3 consists of 14 residues. Germline lookup yields CDR1 LNHDA and CDR2 SQIVND (reference sequence). V shed 7 bases and J shed 9 bases, with 19 bases lying between them. CDR3 DNA sequence: TGTGCCAGTAAAGTCCAGGGGCTGGCAAGCATTCAGTACTTC. Amino acid sequence: CASKVQGLASIQYF.